Listed below are T cell receptor beta chains from one sample, sequenced in a study of T-cell memory formation after mild COVID-19. TCRdb redid the calling of the 5' RACE reads with MiXCR, one entry per CDR3 protein. The table lists roughly 560,000 distinct CDR3 sequences, around 21% of them singletons. Sequenced: PBMCs or a T cell subset sorted from them (not recorded which). The origin of the receptors is an adult woman who had mild COVID-19 (a few samples of this study predate the infection). Cell type and time point are not known. Both conserved end residues are part of each CDR3.

TRBV5-1,CASSTLAGGNEQFF
TRBV6-5,CASTKGQGPDTQYF
TRBV5-6,CASSFSDYEQYF
TRBV7-9,CASSLDLAVAYEQYF
TRBV30,CAWSPALASYEQYF
TRBV9,CASSDSGISYGYTF
TRBV20-1,CSASGYRSYGYTF
TRBV4-1,CASSQIGREGEKLFF
TRBV5-1,CASSFAAGLNTQYF
TRBV12-3/TRBV12-4,CARGVSYEQYF
TRBV24-1,CATSDSGTQAIF
TRBV7-6,CASSLASAGANNEQFF
TRBV5-1,CASSSPSSGGPSYNEQFF
TRBV7-7,CASSLETSGTGELFF
TRBV5-1,CASSLDIGGQGGYEQYF
TRBV7-2,CASSVGQIRGETQYF
TRBV10-2,CASTSDSSYNEQFF
TRBV12-3/TRBV12-4,CASSLVVGDQPQHF
TRBV12-3/TRBV12-4,CASSLGQPNYGYTF
TRBV24-1,CATSDPSLETQYF
TRBV12-3/TRBV12-4,CASSAAGDTEAFF
TRBV5-1,CASSLAGPGNTGELFF
TRBV6-1,CASALAGNTGELFF
TRBV5-1,CASSPDTNSGNTIYF
TRBV7-6,CASSLVYSDTGELFF
TRBV25-1,CASSESLGTGYGYTF
TRBV24-1,CATGRSPGIDTQYF
TRBV20-1,CSAPVGGFAGEQFF
TRBV5-1,CASSPGLAGGPSVQETQYF
TRBV19,CASSIRASRARISSNQPQHF
TRBV5-4,CASSLPGQGSSTEAFF
TRBV7-9,CASRAAGLSYEQYF
TRBV12-3/TRBV12-4,CASSLGILVSYEQYF
TRBV11-1,CASSPSWVGQDSYEQYF
TRBV29-1,CSVELRPYEQYF
TRBV7-9,CASSLTGDGNTEAFF
TRBV7-9,CASSPAGGSGNEQFF
TRBV7-9,CASSLAGGAKNEQFF
TRBV18,CASSPLGYQPQHF
TRBV4-1,CASSQESLAYNEQFF
TRBV12-3/TRBV12-4,CASRIRTGWTEAFF
TRBV4-1,CASSPPDRDLDEQYF
TRBV6-5,CASKGGQGGGYGYTF
TRBV2,CASRGPGTGFTF
TRBV24-1,CATSDPRPGEQFF
TRBV19,CASSGTGNQPQHF
TRBV27,CAAGRGQHSYEQYF
TRBV29-1,CSVWVGNTIYF
TRBV7-8,CASSSGLAGALGETQYF
TRBV7-2,CAIKDPGRGTEAFF
TRBV5-4,CASSLGSGGRSYEQYF
TRBV6-5,CASSSWSNQPQHF
TRBV29-1,CSVIAAGETQYF